One sample yielded the 20 T cell receptor beta chains listed below, sequenced in a study of CD8+ T cells in alopecia areata. Sequencing relied on a cDNA template that was reverse transcribed from extracted RNA. Method: immunoSEQ multiplex PCR; TCRdb's copy keeps in-frame clones and lacks some. The table includes 120,000 or so clones, about 50% detected once. Sample: NKG2D-low CD8+ T cells sorted from blood. These receptors were obtained from a human donor with alopecia areata.

The V gene is TRBV29-1, the J gene TRBJ2-1; 7 bases match TRBD2. The length of the CDR3 is 17 residues. The V gene end was trimmed by 1 base and the J gene end by 0 bases; junction bases not matched to a gene: 9. The germline V gene encodes CDR1 SQVTM and CDR2 ANQGSEA. The CDR3 sequence: CSVEGSLSGTSYNEQFF. In nucleotides, the CDR3 is TGCAGCGTTGAAGGGAGCCTAAGCGGGACCTCCTACAATGAGCAGTTCTTC.

The chain links TRBV29-1 to TRBJ1-1; D is undetermined. Germline V gene sequence: CDR1 SQVTM, CDR2 ANQGSEA. This CDR3 has 14 residues. Between the trimmed V and J ends, which lost 6 bases and 8 bases, there was a span of 22 bases. DNA of the CDR3: TGCAGCGTAACACTCGGTAGCCCCTATTACGAAGCTTTCTTT. It is translated as CSVTLGSPYYEAFF.

This clone was counted between two and nine times. V gene TRBV29-1 combines with J gene TRBJ2-7; a possible D gene is TRBD2 (6 bases). The length of the CDR3 is 12 residues. Germline assignment: CDR1 SQVTM and CDR2 ANQGSEA. V was shortened by 6 bases and J by 3 bases, with 12 bases between the two germline ends. This chain's CDR3 is CSVDGTGYEQYF. In DNA form, the CDR3 reads TGCAGCGTGGACGGGACTGGCTACGAGCAGTACTTC.

This clone is a singleton in its sample. The chain joins TRBV27 to TRBJ1-1; D is ambiguous. Germline V gives CDR1 MNHEY, CDR2 SMNVEV (reference sequence). Trimming cost V 1 base and J 3 bases, with 6 bases left between them. The length of the CDR3 is 13 residues. The CDR3 loop is CASSLYGDTEAFF. CDR3 DNA sequence: TGTGCCAGCAGTTTATATGGGGACACTGAAGCTTTCTTT.

This chain joins TRBV30 and TRBJ2-1; 7 nucleotides agree with TRBD2. The V gene end was trimmed by 0 bases and the J gene end by 5 bases; junction bases not matched to a gene: 7. This CDR3 has 15 amino acids. Germline CDR1 and CDR2: GTSNPN and SVGIG (reference sequence). The CDR3 bases are TGTGCCTGGAGTGTACAAAATGGACTAGACAATGAGCAGTTCTTC. It translates to CAWSVQNGLDNEQFF.

In this sample, this clone turned up a few times. This sequence joins TRBV28 and TRBJ2-7; possibly TRBD2 for D (5 bases). CDR1 MDHEN and CDR2 SYDVKM come from the germline V gene. CDR3 length equals 12 residues. The V gene lost 3 bases and the J gene lost 7 bases, with 10 bases spanning the gap. The CDR3 sequence is CASSFGGREQYF. The CDR3 DNA is TGTGCCAGCAGTTTCGGAGGAAGGGAGCAGTACTTC.

This clone has only a few counts. The chain joins TRBV13 to TRBJ2-7; D unresolved. The CDR3 sequence is 14 residues long. In germline, CDR1 is PRHDT, CDR2 FYEKMQ (reference sequence). V gave up 5 bases and J gave up 6 bases, with 17 bases separating them. This CDR3 reads CASSPALDRLEQYF. Here the CDR3 DNA reads TGTGCCAGCAGCCCAGCCCTAGACCGCCTCGAGCAGTACTTC.

The chain is built from TRBV29-1 and TRBJ2-7; 9 bases match TRBD2. The CDR3 runs to 12 residues. V lost 6 bases, J lost 4 bases, and 4 bases stayed unmatched. Germline assignment: CDR1 SQVTM and CDR2 ANQGSEA. The CDR3 DNA reads as TGCAGCGTGGGACTAGCCGATTACGAGCAGTACTTC. Translation gives CSVGLADYEQYF.

V gene TRBV5-6 combines with J gene TRBJ2-1; TRBD2 is a possible D gene (6 bases). The germline CDR1 and CDR2 sequences are SGHDT and YYEEEE. V dropped 3 bases and J dropped 5 bases, with 9 bases sitting between them. The CDR3 contains 13 residues. The CDR3 DNA is TGTGCCAGCAGCTCGGGACTGCACAATGAGCAGTTCTTC. Its translation is CASSSGLHNEQFF.

V gene TRBV5-6 combines with J gene TRBJ2-3, with TRBD1 matching over 7 bases. The V and J ends lost 2 bases and 0 bases, in that order; junction bases with no gene match: 3. CDR3 size: 15 residues. Germline V CDR1 and CDR2: SGHDT, YYEEEE. The CDR3 spells CASSFGTESTDTQYF. The CDR3 DNA sequence: TGTGCCAGCAGCTTCGGGACAGAAAGCACAGATACGCAGTATTTT.

The DNA of the CDR3 is TGTGCCTGGAGTGGCGACGAGGGGACCCAGTACTTC. Protein sequence: CAWSGDEGTQYF. This chain uses TRBV30 with TRBJ2-5; TRBD2 might be the D (5 bases). Per the germline V gene, CDR1 is GTSNPN and CDR2 is SVGIG (reference sequence). The CDR3 is 12 residues long. Trimming shortened V by 1 base and J by 7 bases, and 10 bases separated the two germline ends.

There are a few counts of this clone. The V and J genes are TRBV29-1 and TRBJ2-7; 8 bases agree with TRBD2. CDR1 is SQVTM and CDR2 is ANQGSEA in the germline V gene. V shed 6 bases, J shed 4 bases, and the junction held 8 bases outside the gene matches. The CDR3 has 13 residues. The CDR3 DNA reads TGCAGCGTCATGGCAGCGGGGGTGTACGAGCAGTACTTC. It codes for CSVMAAGVYEQYF.

This rearrangement joins TRBV30 to TRBJ2-6; D unresolved. The CDR3 covers 11 residues. V lost 3 bases and J 10 bases, leaving 7 bases between the germline ends. Germline lookup yields CDR1 GTSNPN and CDR2 SVGIG (reference sequence). CDR3 sequence (DNA): TGTGCCTGGAGAGATCTTAACGTCCTGACTTTC. Encoded protein: CAWRDLNVLTF.

The table lists this clone with a few counts. This sequence joins TRBV29-1 and TRBJ2-7; D possibly matches TRBD1 or TRBD2 (5 bases each). This CDR3 is built from 11 residues. V lost 5 bases to trimming and J lost 6 bases, with 11 bases between them. Per germline, CDR1 SQVTM and CDR2 ANQGSEA. The CDR3 DNA reads TGCAGCGTTCGGGGCCAGGCCGAGCAGTACTTC. This translates into CSVRGQAEQYF.

This clone came up a few times. The chain joins TRBV28 to TRBJ1-1, with 8 positions matching TRBD1. The CDR3 is 12 residues long. Germline assignment: CDR1 MDHEN and CDR2 SYDVKM. V shed 8 bases, J shed 6 bases, and the junction held 5 bases outside the gene matches. Here the CDR3 reads CASEDRGPEAFF. The CDR3 nucleotides are TGTGCCAGCGAAGACAGGGGCCCTGAAGCTTTCTTT.

This clone was detected only a few times. V gene TRBV29-1 combines with J gene TRBJ1-2, with D possibly TRBD1 on 5 matching bases. CDR3 size: 11 residues. Germline loops: CDR1 SQVTM, CDR2 ANQGSEA. Trimming cost V 7 bases and J 5 bases, with 11 bases left between them. The CDR3 loop reads CSGIDSYGYTF. The CDR3 DNA follows: TGCAGCGGGATCGACAGTTATGGCTACACCTTC.

The rearrangement links TRBV29-1 to TRBJ2-5; 9 bases line up with TRBD2. The CDR3 totals 17 residues. Germline loops: CDR1 SQVTM, CDR2 ANQGSEA. V was clipped by 3 bases and J by 1 base; unmatched bases: 12. The CDR3 DNA sequence: TGCAGCGTTGATCGTCCGTTGAGCGGGAGGCTCCAAGAGACCCAGTACTTC. Residues: CSVDRPLSGRLQETQYF.

V is TRBV4-1 and J is TRBJ2-7; TRBD1 matches at 10 bases. Germline V gives CDR1 MGHRA, CDR2 YSYEKL. J gave up 7 bases and V 3 bases, and 9 bases lay outside the gene matches. CDR3 length: 15 residues. The CDR3 DNA is TGCGCCAGCAGCCACGCCGGGACAGGGGATGGGGAGCAGTACTTC. Translation gives CASSHAGTGDGEQYF.

A remark on this clone: The junction differs from germline at one of its ends, possibly a read error. The chain links TRBV29-1 to TRBJ2-2, with a weak D call TRBD2 (6 bases). The CDR3 has 14 residues. Germline V gene data show CDR1 as SQVTM and CDR2 as ANQGSEA. CDR3 nucleotides: TGCAGCGTTCAAGACGGGAGAATCACCGGGGAGCTGTTTTTT. This encodes CSVQDGRITGELFF.

Comments on this clone: Other DNA sequences of this sample code for an identical CDR3. CDR3 sequence: CSVETEDYGYTF. CDR3 in DNA: TGCAGCGTGGAGACTGAGGACTATGGCTACACCTTC. V gene TRBV29-1 combines with J gene TRBJ1-2; the D is unclear. V was cut by 6 bases and J by 3 bases, with 11 bases left in between. This CDR3 is 12 amino acids long. Germline CDR1 reads SQVTM; CDR2 reads ANQGSEA.